This T cell receptor (beta chain) derives from a study of blood T cell repertoires in COVID-19 (dated by TCRdb to between 2020 and 2021). The study in broad terms: The collaborator samples originated in the United States, Italy and Spain and spanned the acute and convalescent phases of COVID-19. Subjects who had been exposed to COVID-19, were actively infected with it, or had recovered from it provided the deeply sampled blood TCRbeta repertoires that made up the dataset. The repertoires were made available in a free public database intended to serve as a resource for research on the immune response to SARS-CoV-2. Where HLA class I and class II types were available, the types were taken from metadata supplied by the sample provider, not from assay-based typing. Nearly every sample came with metadata listing a de-identified subject ID, COVID-19 status, age in years and sex. The prospective study material was composed of cDNA or gDNA derived from T cells, B-cell-depleted T cells, or PBMCs. Samples were obtained from the ongoing ImmuneRACE study (first 160 participants) and from 1,000 to 1,500 subjects provided by 6 global collaborators.

Summary of the overall study and its limitations: The quantity of clinical and demographic metadata differed by source and by participant and was supplied without curation.

A word on this clone: This receptor's antigen is unknown. Base quality data are lacking; no much larger clone is found one base away.

The immunoSEQ Assay, a bias-controlled multiplex PCR, was used to amplify TCRbeta CDR3 regions from genomic DNA. Per the original workflow: The number of nucleated cells in each sample was estimated from the amplification of reference gene primers within the assay. To quantify the absolute abundance of each unique TCRbeta CDR3 rearrangement, sequence reads were collapsed and filtered. For each sample, productive Simpson clonality was calculated as the square root of Simpson's diversity index over productive rearrangements. What TCRdb holds here is the immuneACCESS table cut down to in-frame rearrangements. Part of the clones is not present; checked against another copy, under half of the missing clones reflect an unresolved V gene, and the others are unexplained. V and J calls and clone size are those listed in that table; D and trimming were worked out from the DNA. In all, the sample holds about 200,000 clones, and 80% of those were seen once. The ten top clones hold 5.5% to 7% of the sample.

Including cysteine and phenylalanine, the CDR3 has 14 amino acids. Kept here is only the CDR3 DNA, which spans 42 bases and is read in frame from base 1. Trimming removed 8 bases from V and 3 bases from J, leaving 16 bases between the germline ends. Taken from the germline V gene (reference sequence), the CDR1 and CDR2 loops are LGHDT and YNNKEL. Collaborating institutions collected whole blood in K2EDTA tubes following their own protocols. Collaborator samples were shipped for TCRbeta analysis as frozen whole blood, isolated PBMCs, or DNA extracted from either sample type. The rearranged segments are TRBV3-1 (or the pseudogene TRBV3-2) and TRBJ1-1; TRBD1 might be the D gene, on 6 matching bases. Material for sequencing was peripheral blood. The receptor was derived from a woman aged 70-85 years with acute or convalescent COVID-19. At the DNA level, the sequence is TGTGCCAGCTCGAGAGTGGGGGCGGACACTGAAGCTTTCTTT. This yields the protein CASSRVGADTEAFF.